Listed below are T cell receptor beta chains from one sample, sequenced in a study of T cell responses to AZD1222 COVID-19 vaccine. Only in-frame clones appear in the TCRdb table, and some are missing; sequencing was by immunoSEQ multiplex PCR. Among 140,000 to 150,000 clones listed, over 90% were seen once. This specimen was peripheral blood, taken on day 0 of AZD1222 vaccination. These receptors all come from an adult in good health. Both conserved end residues are part of each CDR3. The D gene is left open where the match is weak. Rows may omit the clone size; those that give it use once, few, many or a size class.

V gene	clone size	J gene	D gene	CDR3 protein	CDR3 DNA
TRBV4-1	once	TRBJ1-1	TRBD1	CASSQPRADRVAEAFF	TGCGCCAGCAGCCAGCCGCGGGCGGACAGGGTGGCTGAAGCTTTCTTT
TRBV12-3/TRBV12-4	once	TRBJ2-5	TRBD1	CASRRDRETQYF	TGTGCCAGCAGGAGGGACAGGGAGACCCAGTACTTC
TRBV4-1	-	TRBJ2-7	-	CASSQGYSGLYEQYF	TGCGCCAGCAGCCAAGGGTATAGCGGTCTCTACGAGCAGTACTTC
TRBV2	-	TRBJ1-2	-	CASSDGGILGYTF	TGTGCCAGCAGTGATGGGGGAATCCTTGGCTACACCTTC
TRBV12-5	-	TRBJ2-3	-	CASGLHFTDTQYF	TGTGCTAGTGGTTTGCACTTCACAGATACGCAGTATTTT
TRBV10-3	-	TRBJ2-7	-	CAIPVTRGSYEQYF	TGTGCCATCCCAGTGACTAGGGGATCCTACGAGCAGTACTTC
TRBV5-1	-	TRBJ2-1	-	CASSFRTTGFVGYEQFF	TGCGCCAGCAGCTTTAGAACCACAGGTTTCGTTGGCTATGAGCAGTTCTTC
TRBV9	-	TRBJ2-3	-	CASSVVAGSRTDTQYF	TGTGCCAGCAGCGTAGTCGCAGGGTCGCGGACAGATACGCAGTATTTT
TRBV12-3/TRBV12-4	-	TRBJ2-7	-	CASSFDDYEQYF	TGTGCCAGCAGTTTTGACGACTACGAGCAGTACTTC
TRBV3-1/TRBV3-2	-	TRBJ1-1	-	CASSQGLSGHAFF	TGTGCCAGCAGCCAAGGGTTGAGTGGGCATGCTTTCTTT
TRBV5-1	-	TRBJ2-3	-	CASILGGDGTDTQYF	TGCGCCAGCATCCTAGGGGGAGACGGCACAGATACGCAGTATTTT
TRBV18	-	TRBJ1-4	TRBD1	CASSPQTGTGEKLFF	TGTGCCAGCTCACCTCAGACCGGGACAGGCGAAAAACTGTTTTTT
TRBV4-1	once	TRBJ2-1	-	CASSQDRPPGPYSYNEQFF	TGCGCCAGCAGCCAAGATCGTCCACCGGGACCATACTCCTACAATGAGCAGTTCTTC
TRBV7-9	-	TRBJ2-7	TRBD1	CASSTGTGRFYEQYF	TGTGCCAGCAGCACCGGGACAGGGAGATTCTACGAGCAGTACTTC
TRBV11-2	-	TRBJ2-1	TRBD1	CASSSGQGGHNEQFF	TGTGCCAGCAGCTCCGGACAGGGAGGTCACAATGAGCAGTTCTTC
TRBV14	-	TRBJ2-3	TRBD2	CASSQDFELAIPDTQYF	TGTGCCAGCAGCCAAGATTTTGAACTAGCGATCCCAGATACGCAGTATTTT
TRBV24-1	-	TRBJ2-3	TRBD1	CATSDFRATGTGGRNTQYF	TGTGCCACCAGTGATTTTAGGGCCACCGGGACAGGGGGCAGAAATACGCAGTATTTT
TRBV20-1	-	TRBJ1-1	TRBD1	CSASTGTVAYDTEAFF	TGCAGTGCTAGTACCGGGACAGTCGCTTATGACACTGAAGCTTTCTTT
TRBV24-1	once	TRBJ1-5	-	CATSESDYQPQHF	TGTGCCACCAGTGAATCAGACTATCAGCCCCAGCATTTT
TRBV27	-	TRBJ1-2	TRBD1	CASSPTPGQGYGYTF	TGTGCCAGCAGTCCGACCCCGGGACAGGGGTATGGCTACACCTTC
TRBV28	-	TRBJ1-2	-	CASTVEQNYGYTF	TGTGCCAGCACTGTGGAACAGAACTATGGCTACACCTTC
TRBV6-5	-	TRBJ1-3	-	CASSSSLSGNTIYF	TGTGCCAGCAGTTCCAGCCTCTCTGGAAACACCATATATTTT
TRBV5-1	-	TRBJ2-7	-	CASSLALATGEQYF	TGCGCCAGCAGCTTGGCCTTGGCGACGGGCGAGCAGTACTTC
TRBV19	-	TRBJ1-1	-	CASSSRDGPLNTEAFF	TGTGCCAGTAGTTCCCGGGACGGCCCCTTGAACACTGAAGCTTTCTTT
TRBV12-5	-	TRBJ1-6	-	CASGWVGNSPLHF	TGTGCTAGTGGGTGGGTTGGTAATTCACCCCTCCACTTT
TRBV29-1	-	TRBJ1-1	TRBD1	CSVGEGGAGPEAFF	TGCAGCGTTGGGGAAGGGGGCGCGGGCCCTGAAGCTTTCTTT
TRBV11-3	-	TRBJ2-3	-	CASSQSTDTQYF	TGTGCCAGCAGCCAAAGCACAGATACGCAGTATTTT
TRBV9	-	TRBJ2-1	TRBD2	CASSVAVGLAGSEQFF	TGTGCCAGCAGCGTAGCTGTGGGACTAGCGGGATCTGAGCAGTTCTTC
TRBV19	-	TRBJ1-1	TRBD1	CASSRGQGGTGTEAFF	TGTGCCAGTAGTAGGGGACAGGGAGGAACCGGCACTGAAGCTTTCTTT
TRBV28	-	TRBJ1-2	-	CATLIGRNDYGYTF	TGTGCCACCCTTATAGGACGGAATGATTATGGCTACACCTTC